One sample yielded the 14 T cell receptor beta chains listed below, sequenced in a study of T cell responses to AZD1222 COVID-19 vaccine. Method: immunoSEQ multiplex PCR; TCRdb's copy keeps in-frame clones and lacks some. The table records over 100,000 clones, roughly 86% of them present only once. Sample: peripheral blood, taken on day 0 of MenACWY control vaccination. The source of these receptors is an adult in good health.

The chain uses TRBV11-2 and TRBJ2-5, with unresolved D. This CDR3 is built from 12 residues. Between the trimmed V and J ends, which lost 5 bases and 5 bases, there was a span of 9 bases. Looked up from germline, CDR1 is SGHAT and CDR2 is FQNNGV. For the CDR3, the DNA is TGTGCCAGCAGCGTGGAAGGGGAGACCCAGTACTTC. Protein sequence: CASSVEGETQYF.

This clone was observed once. The chain is built from TRBV18 and TRBJ1-1; no reliable D call. V lost 6 bases and J lost 6, with 17 bases in between. The CDR3 extends over 14 amino acids. Germline loops: CDR1 KGHSH, CDR2 LQKENI. In DNA, the CDR3 is TGTGCCAGCTCCCCTGAGTCTGGGTTCCCTGAAGCTTTCTTT. Translated: CASSPESGFPEAFF.

The chain joins TRBV4-3 to TRBJ2-1; possibly TRBD1 for D (5 bases). Per germline, CDR1 LGHNA and CDR2 YSLEER. With 0 bases removed from V and 9 bases from J, the gap between germline ends came to 18 bases. The CDR3 has 16 residues. The CDR3 DNA follows: TGCGCCAGCAGCCAAGAGTGGTCAGGGAAGGATCGTGAGCAGTTCTTC. This gives the protein CASSQEWSGKDREQFF.

This chain connects TRBV12-3 or TRBV12-4 to TRBJ2-3; D is undetermined. CDR3 length equals 12 residues. V lost 1 base to trimming and J lost 6 bases, with 5 bases between them. The CDR3 is CASSLVMDTQYF. CDR3 nucleotides: TGTGCCAGCAGTTTAGTGATGGATACGCAGTATTTT.

The J gene is TRBJ2-5, the V gene TRBV28; D is unresolved. This CDR3 spans 15 amino acids. The germline gives CDR1 MDHEN, CDR2 SYDVKM. Trimming pared 6 bases from V and 0 bases from J, leaving 14 bases between. Here the CDR3 reads CASSPLGPNQETQYF. The DNA of the CDR3 is TGTGCCAGCAGCCCCCTAGGCCCAAACCAAGAGACCCAGTACTTC.

The chain links TRBV27 to TRBJ2-3; D perhaps matches TRBD2 (5 bases). CDR3 length: 15 amino acids. Germline assignment: CDR1 MNHEY and CDR2 SMNVEV (reference sequence). Trimming took 3 bases from V and 1 from J, leaving 11 bases between them. The CDR3 bases are TGTGCCAGCAGTTTGAGGGTTCGGGGCACAGATACGCAGTATTTT. Protein: CASSLRVRGTDTQYF.

The chain links TRBV5-4 to TRBJ2-1, with 16 positions matching TRBD2. This CDR3 spans 15 amino acids. J was trimmed by 10 bases and V by 1 base; bases with no gene match: 2. Germline values: CDR1 SGHNT, CDR2 YYREEE (reference sequence). CDR3: CASSLPGLAGGEQFF. The CDR3 DNA is TGTGCCAGCAGCTTGCCGGGACTAGCGGGAGGGGAGCAGTTCTTC.

The genes are TRBV4-3 and TRBJ1-3; D is unresolved. CDR3 length equals 16 residues. CDR1 is LGHNA, CDR2 YSLEER, per germline. V lost 0 bases to trimming and J lost 1 base, with 10 bases between them. CDR3 nucleotide sequence: TGCGCCAGCAGCCAAGATCTTCCGAGGTCTGGAAACACCATATATTTT. Protein: CASSQDLPRSGNTIYF.

This chain uses TRBV28 with TRBJ2-7, with 13 bases aligning to TRBD2. The germline gives CDR1 MDHEN, CDR2 SYDVKM. This CDR3 comprises 16 residues. The V gene end was trimmed by 6 bases and the J gene end by 4 bases; junction bases not matched to a gene: 9. The CDR3 DNA follows: TGTGCCAGCAGGACTAGCGGGAGGACCTCTGAATACGAGCAGTACTTC. Protein sequence: CASRTSGRTSEYEQYF.

This clone was counted a single time. The chain links TRBV12-3 or TRBV12-4 to TRBJ2-7, with D possibly being TRBD2 (6 bases). The CDR3 sequence is 13 residues long. V lost 6 bases to trimming and J lost 2 bases, with 11 bases between them. DNA for the CDR3: TGTGCCAGCAGGCTAGCGCGGGCCTACGAGCAGTACTTC. Translation gives CASRLARAYEQYF.

V gene TRBV7-8 combines with J gene TRBJ2-1, with 7 bases aligning to TRBD2. Germline values: CDR1 SGHVS, CDR2 FQNEAQ. Unmatched junction bases numbered 12, after V lost 7 bases and J lost 6 bases. The CDR3 sequence is 15 residues long. CDR3 sequence reads: CASTPPAGERNEQFF. CDR3 sequence (DNA): TGTGCCAGCACTCCCCCCGCGGGAGAGCGCAATGAGCAGTTCTTC. The full variable domain, with the rest looked up from reference TRBV7-8 and TRBJ2-1, is GAGVSQSPRYKVAKRGQDVALRCDPISGHVSLFWYQQALGQGPEFLTYFQNEAQLDKSGLPSDRFFAERPEGSVSTLKIQRTQQEDSAVYLCASTPPAGERNEQFFGPGTRLTVL.

V gene TRBV5-4 combines with J gene TRBJ1-1; D unresolved. CDR3 length: 15 amino acids. Germline V gene data show CDR1 as SGHNT and CDR2 as YYREEE (reference sequence). The ends were cut back, 1 base at V and 0 bases at J, with 10 bases in the middle. This chain's CDR3 is CASSLMGGMNTEAFF. DNA of the CDR3: TGTGCCAGCAGCTTGATGGGAGGGATGAACACTGAAGCTTTCTTT.

The gene calls are TRBV19 and TRBJ1-1; TRBD1 is a possible D gene (6 bases). CDR1 and CDR2 (germline): LNHDA, SQIVND (reference sequence). V was cut by 7 bases and J by 5 bases, with 17 bases left in between. This CDR3 is built from 14 residues. CDR3 residues: CASIYSGGRTEAFF. The CDR3 DNA reads as TGTGCCAGTATCTACTCGGGGGGCCGGACTGAAGCTTTCTTT.

The genes are TRBV19 and TRBJ2-7; perhaps D is TRBD1 or TRBD2 (5 bases each). The CDR3 consists of 13 residues. V was cut by 5 bases and J by 4 bases, with 12 bases left in between. Per the germline V gene, CDR1 is LNHDA and CDR2 is SQIVND (reference sequence). In DNA, the CDR3 is TGTGCCAGTAGTCTGGGACGCAAATACGAGCAGTACTTC. Translating gives CASSLGRKYEQYF.